This T cell receptor beta chain originates from a study of blood T cell repertoires in COVID-19. Study overall: Whether acute or convalescent, the COVID-19 samples came from the United States, Italy and Spain.

This clone was observed a single time. In the authors' methods: Cell counts per sample came from amplifying reference gene primers. Using immunoSEQ multiplex PCR, the repertoire was profiled, and TCRdb retains in-frame clones only, with some absent. That table gives V, J and clone size, and the DNA gave D and trimming. The table includes around 130,000 clones, about 86% detected once. The CDR3 spans 15 residues. CDR1 and CDR2 (germline): MNHEY, SVGEGT. The germline V and J ends were trimmed by 2 bases and 6 bases, with 14 bases remaining between them. Source material: peripheral blood. The rearrangement uses TRBV6-2 or TRBV6-3 and TRBJ2-1, with D possibly being TRBD2 (6 bases). The sequence came from a woman aged 45 to 65 with acute or convalescent COVID-19. CDR3 in amino acids: CASSYGAEGLNEQFF. The CDR3, as DNA: TGTGCCAGCAGTTACGGAGCGGAGGGGCTCAATGAGCAGTTCTTC.